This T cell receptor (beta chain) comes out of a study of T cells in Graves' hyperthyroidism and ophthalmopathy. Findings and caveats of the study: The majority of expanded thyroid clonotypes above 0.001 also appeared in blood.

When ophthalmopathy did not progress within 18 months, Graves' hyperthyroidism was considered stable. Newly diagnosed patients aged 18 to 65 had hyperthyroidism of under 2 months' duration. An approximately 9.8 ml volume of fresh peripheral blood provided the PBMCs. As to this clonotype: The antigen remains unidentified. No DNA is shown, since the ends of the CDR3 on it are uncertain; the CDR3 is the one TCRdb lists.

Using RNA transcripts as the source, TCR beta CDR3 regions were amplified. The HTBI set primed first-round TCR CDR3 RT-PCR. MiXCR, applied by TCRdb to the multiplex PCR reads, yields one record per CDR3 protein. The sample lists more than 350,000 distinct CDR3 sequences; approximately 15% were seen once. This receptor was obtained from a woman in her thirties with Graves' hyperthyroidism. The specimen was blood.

The CDR3: CASSLFHATPSGPGELFF. The rearrangement joins TRBV7-3 to TRBJ2-2; the D segment call TRBD2 is taken from the table without a DNA check. Germline V gene sequence: CDR1 SGHTA, CDR2 FQGTGA. 18 amino acids form the CDR3, both terminal residues included.